This T cell receptor (beta chain) is from a study of T cell clusters in autoimmune cytopenias. Study-wide results and limits: TRB repertoire shifts in secondary cytopenia and chronic lymphocytic leukemia mostly reflected lymphoma, not autoimmunity. Physiological T cell clusters of healthy donors were apparently absent in primary autoimmune cytopenia patients.

Turning to this clonotype: The antigen is not known.

TRB amplification used approximately 0.25 ug of peripheral blood genomic DNA. TRB rearrangements were amplified by touch-down multiplex PCR with mixed TRB-A/B primers. Reanalyzing the multiplex PCR reads, TCRdb keeps one entry per CDR3 protein, without DNA. Reported are about 9,500 distinct CDR3 sequences; the ten largest clones contain roughly a tenth. The CDR3 sequence is 16 residues long. CDR1 and CDR2 from the germline V gene are SGHKS and YYEKEE (reference sequence). The receptor's source is a human donor with an autoimmune cytopenia or autoimmune hepatitis (not recorded which). The material sequenced was peripheral blood. The V call is TRBV5-5, the J call TRBJ1-6; TCRdb's assignment of TRBD1 cannot be checked, as there is no DNA. CDR3 sequence: CASGPGGLTYNSPLHF.